A selection of T cell receptor beta chains follows, all from one sample in a study of cytomegalovirus exposure and HLA in healthy donors. TCRdb's copy holds only in-frame clones and misses some; the assay was immunoSEQ multiplex PCR. The table shows approximately 150,000 clones, with 60% to 80% occurring only once. The specimen was PBMCs. All receptors derive from a woman aged 40 to 50 in good health and CMV-seronegative. Each CDR3 is given with its conserved first and last residue. A D gene is named only where the DNA matches it firmly. A clone size is listed for some rows: how often the clone was seen (once, few, many), or a class if it is expanded.

>TRBV6-6|.|TRBJ2-7|TRBD1
CASSPGTEYVEQYF
TGTGCCAGCAGCCCCGGGACAGAGTACGTAGAGCAGTACTTC
>TRBV28|.|TRBJ2-7|.
CASSYMAGGYEQYF
TGTGCCAGCAGCTACATGGCCGGCGGCTACGAGCAGTACTTC
>TRBV19|.|TRBJ1-5|.
CASRPGNSNQPQHF
TGTGCCAGTAGGCCAGGGAATAGCAATCAGCCCCAGCATTTT
>TRBV6-5|.|TRBJ1-2|TRBD1
CASSYSGDRYYGYTF
TGTGCCAGCAGTTACTCGGGGGACAGGTACTATGGCTACACCTTC
>TRBV7-9|.|TRBJ1-4|TRBD1
CSSSLFGTGNEKLFF
TGTTCCAGCAGCTTATTTGGGACAGGGAATGAAAAACTGTTTTTT
>TRBV2|few|TRBJ2-3|.
CASSLTDTQYF
TGTGCCAGCTCCCTAACAGATACGCAGTATTTT
>TRBV27|.|TRBJ2-4|TRBD2
CASSVGGLAGSGNSQYF
TGTGCCAGCAGCGTAGGGGGACTAGCGGGGTCAGGGAACAGTCAGTACTTC
>TRBV7-9|.|TRBJ2-7|TRBD2
CASSPSGGTYEQYF
TGTGCCAGCAGCCCTAGCGGGGGGACCTACGAGCAGTACTTC
>TRBV2|few|TRBJ2-5|.
CASTEGGRATQYF
TGTGCCAGCACCGAAGGAGGGCGCGCGACCCAGTACTTC
>TRBV6-5|.|TRBJ2-5|.
CASSANRDETQYF
TGTGCCAGCAGTGCAAACAGAGACGAGACCCAGTACTTC
>TRBV19|once|TRBJ1-2|.
CASTQGDTNNYGYTF
TGTGCCAGTACCCAAGGGGACACCAATAACTATGGCTACACCTTC
>TRBV19|once|TRBJ1-5|TRBD1
CASSSRTGISNQPQHF
TGTGCCAGTAGTTCGCGGACAGGGATTAGCAATCAGCCCCAGCATTTT
>TRBV2|few|TRBJ2-3|TRBD1
CASSRDRGTSDTQYF
TGTGCCAGCAGCCGGGACAGGGGTACCTCAGATACGCAGTATTTT
>TRBV7-3|.|TRBJ2-3|TRBD1
CASSLMGQGDTQYF
TGTGCCAGCAGCTTAATGGGACAGGGGGATACGCAGTATTTT
>TRBV9|.|TRBJ2-7|.
CASSAEGSGYEQYF
TGTGCCAGCAGCGCGGAGGGATCGGGGTACGAGCAGTACTTC
>TRBV7-9|once|TRBJ2-3|.
CASSLEQSTDTQYF
TGTGCCAGCAGCTTAGAACAGAGCACAGATACGCAGTATTTT
>TRBV28|.|TRBJ1-2|TRBD1
CASSYRGGYTF
TGTGCCAGCAGTTACAGGGGCGGCTACACCTTC
>TRBV15|.|TRBJ1-4|.
CATSYGVNEKLFF
TGTGCCACCAGCTACGGGGTTAATGAAAAACTGTTTTTT
>TRBV5-1|.|TRBJ2-2|.
CASSLERGANTGELFF
TGCGCCAGCAGCTTGGAACGGGGGGCTAACACCGGGGAGCTGTTTTTT
>TRBV7-9|.|TRBJ1-1|.
CSSSRQFQGTEAFF
TGTTCCAGCAGCCGTCAGTTTCAGGGAACTGAAGCTTTCTTT
>TRBV12-5|.|TRBJ2-2|.
CASGFGRETGELFF
TGTGCTAGTGGTTTTGGTCGAGAGACCGGGGAGCTGTTTTTT
>TRBV19|.|TRBJ1-5|.
CASSPDTNQPQHF
TGTGCCAGTAGTCCGGACACCAATCAGCCCCAGCATTTT
>TRBV6-1|.|TRBJ1-6|.
CASSEYQGSPLHF
TGTGCCAGCAGTGAATATCAGGGTTCACCCCTCCACTTT